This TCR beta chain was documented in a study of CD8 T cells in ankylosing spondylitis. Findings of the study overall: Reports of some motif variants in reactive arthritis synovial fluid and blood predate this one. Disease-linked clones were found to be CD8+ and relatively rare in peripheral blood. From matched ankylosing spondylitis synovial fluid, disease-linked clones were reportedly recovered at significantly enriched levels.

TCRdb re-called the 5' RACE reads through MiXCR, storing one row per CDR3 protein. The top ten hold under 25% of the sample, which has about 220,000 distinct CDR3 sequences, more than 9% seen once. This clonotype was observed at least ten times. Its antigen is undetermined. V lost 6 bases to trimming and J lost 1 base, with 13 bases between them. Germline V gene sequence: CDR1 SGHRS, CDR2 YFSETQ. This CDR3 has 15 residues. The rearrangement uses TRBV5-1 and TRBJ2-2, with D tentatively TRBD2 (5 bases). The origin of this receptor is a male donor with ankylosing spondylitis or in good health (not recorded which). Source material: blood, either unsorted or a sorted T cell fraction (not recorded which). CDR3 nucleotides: TGCGCCAGCATCAAAGGACGGGAGAACACCGGGGAGCTGTTTTTT. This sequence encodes CASIKGRENTGELFF.